This T cell receptor (beta chain) was documented in a study of blood T cell repertoires in COVID-19. In the study overall: Acute and convalescent COVID-19 specimens originated in the United States, Italy and Spain. T cells, B-cell-depleted T cells, or PBMCs supplied cDNA or gDNA.

In the authors' workflow: Estimation of nucleated cell counts was performed using reference gene primer amplification. Sequenced by immunoSEQ multiplex PCR; TCRdb stores in-frame clones only, minus some. Clonal size and the V and J genes are those of that table, whereas D and trimming came from the DNA. The sample has roughly 360,000 clones; roughly 77% are singletons. Germline CDR1 SGHNT, CDR2 YYREEE (reference sequence). The CDR3 contains 13 residues. With 4 bases clipped from V and 5 bases from J, the junction kept 5 bases outside the gene matches. This TCR came from a human donor with acute or convalescent COVID-19. The donor label of this sample is uncertain. The gene calls are TRBV5-4 and TRBJ1-2; 7 bases agree with TRBD1. Source material: peripheral blood. The CDR3 bases are TGTGCCAGCAGCCCCGGACAGGTTTATGGCTACACCTTC. This codes for CASSPGQVYGYTF. The entire variable domain, with the rest obtained from reference TRBV5-4 and TRBJ1-2, is as follows: ETGVTQSPTHLIKTRGQQVTLRCSSQSGHNTVSWYQQALGQGPQFIFQYYREEENGRGNFPPRFSGLQFPNYSSELNVNALELDDSALYLCASSPGQVYGYTFGSGTRLTVV.